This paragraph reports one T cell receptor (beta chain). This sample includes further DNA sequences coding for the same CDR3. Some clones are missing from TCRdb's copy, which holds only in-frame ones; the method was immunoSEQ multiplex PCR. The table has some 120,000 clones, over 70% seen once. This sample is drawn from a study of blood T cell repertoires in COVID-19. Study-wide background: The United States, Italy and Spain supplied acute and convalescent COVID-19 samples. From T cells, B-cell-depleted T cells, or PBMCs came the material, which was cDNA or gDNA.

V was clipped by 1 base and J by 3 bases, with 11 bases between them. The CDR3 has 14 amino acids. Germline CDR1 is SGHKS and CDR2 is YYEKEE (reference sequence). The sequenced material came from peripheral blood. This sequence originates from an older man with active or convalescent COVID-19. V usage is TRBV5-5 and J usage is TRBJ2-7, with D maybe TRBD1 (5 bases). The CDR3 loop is CASSLRQGGYEQYF. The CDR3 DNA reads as TGTGCCAGCAGCTTGCGGCAGGGTGGCTACGAGCAGTACTTC.